The 22 T cell receptor beta chains below were found in one sample sequenced in a study of cytomegalovirus exposure and HLA in healthy donors. The PCR was carried out with 60 Vbeta primers and 13 Jbeta primers. The table came from immunoSEQ multiplex PCR; TCRdb's copy has only in-frame clones and leaves some out. Of 130,000 or so clones in the sample, approximately 80% were seen once. Source material: PBMCs. These receptors originate from a woman between 40 and 50 years old in good health and CMV-seronegative.

The rearrangement links TRBV28 to TRBJ1-1; D unresolved. The V end lost 10 bases, the J end lost 2 bases, and 11 bases lay between the germline ends. The CDR3 spans 12 residues. CDR1 is MDHEN, CDR2 SYDVKM, per germline. CDR3 coding DNA: TGTGCCATAGAGGCAATTAACACTGAAGCTTTCTTT. Translating gives CAIEAINTEAFF.

The chain carries TRBV7-2 and TRBJ2-7; 8 nucleotides line up with TRBD2. Per the germline V gene, CDR1 is SGHTA and CDR2 is FQGNSA. This CDR3 has 16 amino acids. Losses at the gene ends were 3 bases for V and 6 bases for J; bases not matched to a gene: 13. The CDR3 is CASSLWLSGSSFEQYF. Here the CDR3 DNA reads TGTGCCAGCAGCTTGTGGCTAAGCGGGAGTTCTTTCGAGCAGTACTTC. Together with reference TRBV7-2 and TRBJ2-7, the CDR3 gives the full variable domain: GAGVSQSPSNKVTEKGKDVELRCDPISGHTALYWYRQSLGQGLEFLIYFQGNSAPDKSGLPSDRFSAERTGGSVSTLTIQRTQQEDSAVYLCASSLWLSGSSFEQYFGPGTRLTVT.

The chain uses TRBV12-5 and TRBJ1-5, with TRBD1 as a possible D gene (5 bases). The length of the CDR3 is 12 residues. V was clipped by 1 base and J by 9 bases, with 7 bases between them. The V gene's germline CDR1 is LGHNT and CDR2 FRNRAP. CDR3 protein: CASGLDTGPQHF. The CDR3 region has the DNA TGTGCTAGTGGTTTGGATACAGGGCCCCAGCATTTT.

The chain is built from TRBV11-1 and TRBJ2-2; 7 positions agree with TRBD1. V lost 5 bases and J lost 2; bases outside the gene matches: 11. This CDR3 region has 17 residues. Looked up from germline, CDR1 is SGHAT and CDR2 is FQDESV (reference sequence). CDR3 region: CASSPVVGTANTGELFF. CDR3 coding DNA: TGTGCCAGCAGCCCCGTCGTAGGGACAGCAAACACCGGGGAGCTGTTTTTT.

Only one count was recorded for this clone. The chain joins TRBV7-3 to TRBJ2-3; D not resolved. Germline CDR1 and CDR2: SGHTA and FQGTGA. V lost 5 bases to trimming and J lost 2 bases, with 5 bases between them. The CDR3 contains 12 residues. This chain's CDR3 is CASSPPTDTQYF. CDR3 DNA: TGTGCCAGCAGCCCTCCCACAGATACGCAGTATTTT.

In DNA, the CDR3 is TGTGCCAGCAGTTTATCGAAGATAGGGGGGGCAAGGCAGCCCCAGCATTTT. Its protein product is CASSLSKIGGARQPQHF. The chain is built from TRBV28 and TRBJ1-5, with D perhaps matching TRBD1 (6 bases). Germline V gene data show CDR1 as MDHEN and CDR2 as SYDVKM. This CDR3 has 17 residues. V lost 1 base to trimming and J lost 7 bases, with 20 bases between them.

This clone was found a few times. The chain couples TRBV11-1 to TRBJ2-3; 9 bases match TRBD1. The CDR3 length is 15 residues. J was trimmed by 3 bases and V by 5 bases; bases with no gene match: 6. CDR1 and CDR2 from the germline V gene are SGHAT and FQDESV (reference sequence). The CDR3: CASSPSGQGTDTQYF. The CDR3 DNA reads TGTGCCAGCAGCCCCTCGGGACAGGGTACAGATACGCAGTATTTT.

This CDR3 is CASSQFWAQPKDTEAFF. The CDR3 DNA is TGCGCCAGCAGCCAATTCTGGGCCCAGCCCAAGGACACTGAAGCTTTCTTT. J is TRBJ1-1 and V is TRBV4-1, with unresolved D. The CDR3 runs to 17 residues. Looked up from germline, CDR1 is MGHRA and CDR2 is YSYEKL. V was cut by 2 bases and J by 3 bases, with 19 bases left in between.

The genes are TRBV5-6 and TRBJ2-5, with 7 bases that match TRBD1. Germline CDR1 is SGHDT and CDR2 is YYEEEE. This CDR3 has 14 residues. V lost 2 bases, J lost 3 bases, and 4 bases stayed unmatched. This CDR3 is CASSLGQAKETQYF. The CDR3 nucleotides are TGTGCCAGCAGCTTAGGACAGGCCAAAGAGACCCAGTACTTC.

This clone occurred a few times. The genes are TRBV5-1 and TRBJ2-5, with a possible D match to TRBD2 (5 bases). CDR3 length equals 13 residues. V gave up 2 bases and J gave up 4 bases, with 9 bases separating them. The germline gives CDR1 SGHRS, CDR2 YFSETQ. CDR3 protein: CASSFPSTETQYF. The CDR3 DNA reads as TGCGCCAGCAGCTTCCCTAGCACAGAGACCCAGTACTTC.

The chain employs TRBV2 and TRBJ1-3; the D is unclear. This CDR3 is built from 14 residues. Germline CDR1 SNHLY, CDR2 FYNNEI. The ends were cut back, 2 bases at V and 0 bases at J, with 5 bases in the middle. The CDR3 DNA reads TGTGCCAGCAGTGAACCCTTCTCTGGAAACACCATATATTTT. Translated: CASSEPFSGNTIYF.

Worth noting for this clone: At one end, the junction sequence differs from germline, possibly due to a read error. The chain couples TRBV7-3 to TRBJ1-1; D unclear. Germline CDR1 SGHTA, CDR2 FQGTGA. The CDR3 runs to 13 residues. The CDR3, as DNA: TGTGCCAGCAGCTTAACGCGAGACACAGAAGCTTTCTTT. Its translation is CASSLTRDTEAFF. Full variable domain (remainder filled in from reference TRBV7-3 and TRBJ1-1): GAGVSQTPSNKVTEKGKYVELRCDPISGHTALYWYRQSLGQGPEFLIYFQGTGAADDSGLPNDRFFAVRPEGSVSTLKIQRTERGDSAVYLCASSLTRDTEAFFGQGTRLTVV.

In the case of this clone: The sample has other DNA sequences that encode this CDR3 too. In DNA form, the CDR3 reads TGTGCCTCTGGACTAGCGGGAGGTACAGATACGCAGTATTTT. Its protein product is CASGLAGGTDTQYF. The chain uses TRBV28 and TRBJ2-3; TRBD2 matches at 14 bases. With 11 bases clipped from V and 3 bases from J, the junction kept 4 bases outside the gene matches. The CDR3 sequence is 14 residues long. Germline V lookup: CDR1 MDHEN, CDR2 SYDVKM.

The chain combines TRBV11-1 with TRBJ1-4, with D maybe TRBD1 (6 bases). Trimming cost V 5 bases and J 7 bases, with 17 bases left between them. This CDR3 contains 15 residues. Germline CDR1 SGHAT, CDR2 FQDESV (reference sequence). The DNA of the CDR3 is TGTGCCAGCAGCCTCACAGGGACTAGTGGTGAAAAACTGTTTTTT. As protein: CASSLTGTSGEKLFF.

Only a few counts were recorded for this clone. The chain has TRBV27 and TRBJ1-2; 7 positions match TRBD1. CDR1 is MNHEY and CDR2 is SMNVEV in the germline V gene (reference sequence). The CDR3 spans 15 residues. The V segment lost 6 bases and the J segment 6 bases; nucleotides outside the gene matches: 13. This CDR3 reads CASSLFTSGTDGYTF. The CDR3 coding sequence is TGTGCCAGCAGCCTATTTACCTCCGGGACAGATGGCTACACCTTC.

This sequence joins TRBV7-9 and TRBJ1-4; perhaps TRBD1 as D (6 bases). V lost 1 base, J lost 2 bases, and 14 bases lay in between. Germline V gives CDR1 SEHNR, CDR2 FQNEAQ (reference sequence). The CDR3 contains 17 residues. For the CDR3, the DNA is TGTGCCAGCAGCTTAGGCCTCGGGAGGGGGACTAATGAAAAACTGTTTTTT. Translation gives CASSLGLGRGTNEKLFF.

The chain joins TRBV7-9 to TRBJ2-5; TRBD1 matches 10 bases. V gave up 5 bases and J gave up 5 bases; unmatched junction bases: 5. The CDR3 contains 14 residues. The germline gives CDR1 SEHNR, CDR2 FQNEAQ (reference sequence). DNA of the CDR3: TGTGCCAGCAGCCGGGGACAGGGGTCCGAGACCCAGTACTTC. Translated, it gives CASSRGQGSETQYF.

The rearrangement joins TRBV9 to TRBJ1-4; 8 bases are a match to TRBD1. The CDR3 is 14 residues long. The J segment lost 5 bases and the V segment lost 2 bases, leaving 2 bases of the junction unmatched. Germline assignment: CDR1 SGDLS and CDR2 YYNGEE. The CDR3 region is CASSVRGLNEKLFF. CDR3 in DNA: TGTGCCAGCAGCGTCAGGGGGCTCAATGAAAAACTGTTTTTT.

The chain couples TRBV28 to TRBJ2-7; possibly TRBD1 for D (5 bases). The CDR3 consists of 14 residues. CDR1 and CDR2 from the germline V gene are MDHEN and SYDVKM. V lost 3 bases and J 2 bases, leaving 11 bases between the germline ends. The CDR3 nucleotides are TGTGCCAGCAGTTTGTGGGGCCCGACCTACGAGCAGTACTTC. Protein product: CASSLWGPTYEQYF.

Only one count was recorded for this clone. The V and J genes are TRBV28 and TRBJ2-5; weak D call: TRBD1 (6 bases). The CDR3 contains 16 residues. Germline loops: CDR1 MDHEN, CDR2 SYDVKM. The V end lost 8 bases, the J end lost 2 bases, and 21 bases lay between the germline ends. Written as DNA, the CDR3 is TGTGCCAGCGCGCCTCAGGGGTCACCCTGGCAAGAGACCCAGTACTTC. It specifies CASAPQGSPWQETQYF.

This clone was detected once. The gene calls are TRBV30 and TRBJ1-2; D not resolved. This CDR3 comprises 11 residues. CDR1 and CDR2 from the germline V gene are GTSNPN and SVGIG (reference sequence). V shed 4 bases and J shed 5 bases, with 8 bases lying between them. The CDR3, as DNA: TGTGCCTGGATACTCGGGTATGGCTACACCTTC. Protein sequence: CAWILGYGYTF.

The chain carries TRBV10-3 and TRBJ2-7; the D gene is possibly TRBD2 (5 bases). This CDR3 comprises 16 residues. V was cut by 0 bases and J by 2 bases, with 14 bases left in between. CDR1 and CDR2 (germline): ENHRY, SYGVKD. DNA of the CDR3: TGTGCCATCAGTGAGTCCGCCTCCCAGCGGACCTACGAGCAGTACTTC. It specifies CAISESASQRTYEQYF.